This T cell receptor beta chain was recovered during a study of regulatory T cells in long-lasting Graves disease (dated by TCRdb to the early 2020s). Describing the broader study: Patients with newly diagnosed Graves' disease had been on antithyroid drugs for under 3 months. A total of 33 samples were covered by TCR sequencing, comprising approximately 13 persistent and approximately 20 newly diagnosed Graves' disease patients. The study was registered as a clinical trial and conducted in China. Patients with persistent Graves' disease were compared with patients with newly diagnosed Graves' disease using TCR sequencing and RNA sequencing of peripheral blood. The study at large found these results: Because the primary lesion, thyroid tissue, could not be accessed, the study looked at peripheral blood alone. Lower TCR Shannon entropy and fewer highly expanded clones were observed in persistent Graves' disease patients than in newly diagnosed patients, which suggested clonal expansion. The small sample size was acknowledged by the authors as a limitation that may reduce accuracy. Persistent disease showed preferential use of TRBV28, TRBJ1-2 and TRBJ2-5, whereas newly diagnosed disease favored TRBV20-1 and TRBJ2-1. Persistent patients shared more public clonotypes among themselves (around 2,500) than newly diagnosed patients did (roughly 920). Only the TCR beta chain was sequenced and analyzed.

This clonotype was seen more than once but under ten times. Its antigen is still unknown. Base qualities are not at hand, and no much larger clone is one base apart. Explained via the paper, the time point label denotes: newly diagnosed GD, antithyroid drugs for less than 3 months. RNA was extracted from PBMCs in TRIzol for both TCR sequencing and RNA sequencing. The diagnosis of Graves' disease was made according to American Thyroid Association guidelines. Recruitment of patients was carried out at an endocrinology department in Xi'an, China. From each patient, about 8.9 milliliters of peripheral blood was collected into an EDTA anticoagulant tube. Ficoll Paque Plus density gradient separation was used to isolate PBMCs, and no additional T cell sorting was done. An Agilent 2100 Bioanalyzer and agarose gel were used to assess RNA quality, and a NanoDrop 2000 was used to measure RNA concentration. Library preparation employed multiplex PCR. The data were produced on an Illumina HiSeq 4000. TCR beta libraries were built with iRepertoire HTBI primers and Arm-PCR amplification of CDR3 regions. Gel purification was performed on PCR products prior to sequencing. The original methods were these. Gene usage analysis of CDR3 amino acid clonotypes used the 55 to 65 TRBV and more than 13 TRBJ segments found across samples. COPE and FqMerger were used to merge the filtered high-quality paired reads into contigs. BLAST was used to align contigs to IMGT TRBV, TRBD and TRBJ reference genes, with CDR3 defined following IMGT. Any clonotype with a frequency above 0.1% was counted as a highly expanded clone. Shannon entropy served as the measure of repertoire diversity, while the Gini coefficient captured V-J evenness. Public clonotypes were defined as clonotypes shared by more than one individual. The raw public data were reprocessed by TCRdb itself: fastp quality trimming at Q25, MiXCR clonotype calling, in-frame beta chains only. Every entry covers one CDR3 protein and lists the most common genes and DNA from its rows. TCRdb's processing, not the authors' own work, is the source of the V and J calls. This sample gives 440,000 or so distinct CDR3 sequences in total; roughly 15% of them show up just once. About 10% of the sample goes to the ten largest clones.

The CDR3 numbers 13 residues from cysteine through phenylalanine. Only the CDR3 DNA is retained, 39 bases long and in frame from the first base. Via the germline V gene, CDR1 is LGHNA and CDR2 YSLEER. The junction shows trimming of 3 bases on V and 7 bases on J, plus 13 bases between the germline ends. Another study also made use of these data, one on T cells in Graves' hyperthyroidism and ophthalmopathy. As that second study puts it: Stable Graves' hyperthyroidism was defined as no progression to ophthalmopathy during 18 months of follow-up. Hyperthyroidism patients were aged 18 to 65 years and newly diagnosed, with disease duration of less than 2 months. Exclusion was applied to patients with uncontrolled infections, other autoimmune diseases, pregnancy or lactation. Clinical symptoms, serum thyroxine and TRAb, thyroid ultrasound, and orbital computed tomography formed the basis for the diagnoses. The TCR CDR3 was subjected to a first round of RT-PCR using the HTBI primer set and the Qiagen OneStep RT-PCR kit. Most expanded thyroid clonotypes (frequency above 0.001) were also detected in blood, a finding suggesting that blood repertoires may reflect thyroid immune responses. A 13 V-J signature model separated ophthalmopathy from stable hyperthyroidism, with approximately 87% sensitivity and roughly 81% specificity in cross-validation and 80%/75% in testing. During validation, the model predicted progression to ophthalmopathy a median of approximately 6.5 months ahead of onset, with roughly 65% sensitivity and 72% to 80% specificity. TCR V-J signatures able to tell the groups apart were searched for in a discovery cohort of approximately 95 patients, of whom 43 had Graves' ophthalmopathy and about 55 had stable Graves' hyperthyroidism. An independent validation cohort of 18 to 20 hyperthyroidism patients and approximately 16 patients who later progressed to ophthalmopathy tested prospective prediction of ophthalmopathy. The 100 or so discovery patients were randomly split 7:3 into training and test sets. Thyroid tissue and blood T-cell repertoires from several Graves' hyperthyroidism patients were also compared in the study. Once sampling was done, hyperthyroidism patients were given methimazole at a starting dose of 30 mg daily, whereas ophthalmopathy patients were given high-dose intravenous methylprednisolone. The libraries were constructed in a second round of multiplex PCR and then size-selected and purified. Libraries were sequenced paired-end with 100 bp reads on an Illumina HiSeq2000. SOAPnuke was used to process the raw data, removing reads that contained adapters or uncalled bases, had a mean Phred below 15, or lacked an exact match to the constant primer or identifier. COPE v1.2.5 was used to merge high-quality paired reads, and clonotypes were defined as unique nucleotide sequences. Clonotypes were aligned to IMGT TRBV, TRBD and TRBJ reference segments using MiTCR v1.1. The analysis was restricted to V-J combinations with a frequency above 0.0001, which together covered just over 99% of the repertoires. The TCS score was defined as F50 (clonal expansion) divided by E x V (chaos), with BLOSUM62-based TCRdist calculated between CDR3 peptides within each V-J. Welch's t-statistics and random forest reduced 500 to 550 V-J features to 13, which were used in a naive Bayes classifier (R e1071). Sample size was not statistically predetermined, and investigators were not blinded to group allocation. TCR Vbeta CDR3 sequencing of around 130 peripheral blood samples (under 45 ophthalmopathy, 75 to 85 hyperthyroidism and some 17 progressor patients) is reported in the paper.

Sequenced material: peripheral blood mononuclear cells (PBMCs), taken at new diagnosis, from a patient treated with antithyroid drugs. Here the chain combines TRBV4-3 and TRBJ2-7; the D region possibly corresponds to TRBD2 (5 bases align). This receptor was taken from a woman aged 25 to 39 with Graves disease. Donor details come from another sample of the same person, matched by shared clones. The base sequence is TGCGCCAGCAGCCAGGAACGATCGGGGGAGCAGTACTTC. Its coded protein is CASSQERSGEQYF.